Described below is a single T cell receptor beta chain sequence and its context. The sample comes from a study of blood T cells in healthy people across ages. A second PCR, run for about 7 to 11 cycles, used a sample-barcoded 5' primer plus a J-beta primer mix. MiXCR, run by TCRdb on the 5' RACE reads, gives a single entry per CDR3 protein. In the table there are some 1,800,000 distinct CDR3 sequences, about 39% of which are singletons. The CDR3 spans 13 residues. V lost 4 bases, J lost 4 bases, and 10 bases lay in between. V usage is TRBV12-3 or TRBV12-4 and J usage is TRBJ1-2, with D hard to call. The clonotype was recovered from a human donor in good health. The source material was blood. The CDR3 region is CASSSTSVYGYTF. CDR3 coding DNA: TGTGCCAGCAGTTCAACCTCTGTCTATGGCTACACCTTC.